These 22 T cell receptor beta chains originate from one sample sequenced in a study of OX40 agonist ivuxolimab in advanced cancers. Assay used: immunoSEQ multiplex PCR; TCRdb lists only in-frame clones, some missing. The sample has some 70,000 clones, approximately 86% seen once. Source: CD4+ or CD8+ T cells sorted from blood, taken in a trial of the OX40 agonist ivuxolimab. The receptor set was obtained from an adult with an advanced solid tumor such as melanoma, head and neck, liver or kidney cancer.

V is TRBV2 and J is TRBJ2-5, with TRBD1 matching 7 bases. CDR3 length equals 14 residues. Per germline, CDR1 SNHLY and CDR2 FYNNEI. V lost 1 base and J lost 5; bases outside the gene matches: 4. This chain's CDR3 is CASSEVGRGETQYF. As DNA, the CDR3 is TGTGCCAGCAGTGAAGTGGGCAGGGGGGAGACCCAGTACTTC. Looking up the rest from reference TRBV2 and TRBJ2-5 gives the full variable domain: EPEVTQTPSHQVTQMGQEVILRCVPISNHLYFYWYRQILGQKVEFLVSFYNNEISEKSEIFDDQFSVERPDGSNFTLKIRSTKLEDSAMYFCASSEVGRGETQYFGPGTRLLVL.

This sequence joins TRBV11-2 and TRBJ1-1; 7 nucleotides agree with TRBD1. The CDR3 runs to 14 residues. Germline assignment: CDR1 SGHAT and CDR2 FQNNGV. The V and J ends lost 1 base and 4 bases, in that order; junction bases with no gene match: 3. The CDR3 bases are TGTGCCAGCAGCTTAGCGACAGGGCCCACTGAAGCTTTCTTT. It translates to CASSLATGPTEAFF.

The chain joins TRBV30 to TRBJ2-7, with D perhaps given as TRBD1 or TRBD2 (5 bases each). This CDR3 has 13 residues. CDR1 GTSNPN and CDR2 SVGIG come from the germline V gene (reference sequence). Between the trimmed V and J ends, which lost 5 bases and 2 bases, there was a span of 13 bases. The CDR3 is CAWGVGTTYEQYF. The CDR3 DNA follows: TGTGCCTGGGGGGTGGGGACCACCTACGAGCAGTACTTC.

The chain recombines TRBV7-9 with TRBJ1-6, with TRBD1 identical over 7 bases. J lost 8 bases, V lost 5 bases, and 9 bases had no gene match. This CDR3 spans 15 amino acids. Germline assignment: CDR1 SEHNR and CDR2 FQNEAQ (reference sequence). The CDR3: CASSAGTVSDSPLHF. CDR3 DNA sequence: TGTGCCAGCAGCGCCGGGACAGTATCCGATTCACCCCTCCACTTT.

The chain joins TRBV6-5 to TRBJ1-1; 9 bases align to TRBD1. The junction had 8 bases not matched to a gene; V was cut back by 5 bases and J by 4 bases. The germline gives CDR1 MNHEY, CDR2 SVGAGI. The CDR3 runs 15 residues. The CDR3, as DNA: TGTGCCAGCAGTCTCTCCGGGACAGGGCTCACTGAAGCTTTCTTT. Translated: CASSLSGTGLTEAFF.

The chain's CDR3 is CASSTPPGQVNTEAFF. The CDR3 region has the DNA TGTGCCAGTAGTACCCCACCGGGACAGGTGAACACTGAAGCTTTCTTT. The chain couples TRBV19 to TRBJ1-1; 8 bases are a match to TRBD1. Germline lookup yields CDR1 LNHDA and CDR2 SQIVND (reference sequence). This CDR3 spans 16 amino acids. Trimming at V came to 4 bases and at J to 0 bases, leaving 7 bases not matched to a gene.

This chain links TRBV6-1 with TRBJ2-5; D is possibly TRBD1 (6 bases). V was pared by 8 bases and J by 5 bases, with 18 bases between. The CDR3 length is 14 residues. The germline CDR1 and CDR2 sequences are MNHNS and SASEGT. The CDR3 bases are TGTGCCAGCGGAACCCAGAGAACAGGGGAGACCCAGTACTTC. It specifies CASGTQRTGETQYF.

The V and J genes are TRBV6-1 and TRBJ1-2; TRBD1 might be the D (5 bases). Germline V gives CDR1 MNHNS, CDR2 SASEGT. The CDR3 sequence is 13 residues long. Trimming left V 4 bases short and J 8 bases short, with 14 bases between. CDR3 in amino acids: CASSAIDGTGYTF. The CDR3 DNA reads as TGTGCCAGCAGTGCGATAGATGGGACCGGCTACACCTTC.

The chain carries TRBV5-1 and TRBJ2-7; TRBD1 aligns across 7 bases. Unmatched junction bases numbered 10, after V lost 3 bases and J lost 4 bases. Germline assignment: CDR1 SGHRS and CDR2 YFSETQ. CDR3 size: 15 residues. CDR3 nucleotides: TGCGCCAGCAGCTCCCCAGACAGGGTATTATACGAGCAGTACTTC. This encodes CASSSPDRVLYEQYF.

The gene calls are TRBV5-1 and TRBJ1-1; 9 bases are shared with TRBD1. This CDR3 region has 14 residues. Germline lookup yields CDR1 SGHRS and CDR2 YFSETQ. Germline trimming cut 7 bases from V and 1 base from J; bases unmatched to any gene: 5. The CDR3 DNA reads as TGCGCCAGCCTACAGGGGGCCGGGAACACTGAAGCTTTCTTT. This gives the protein CASLQGAGNTEAFF. Filled out from reference TRBV5-1 and TRBJ1-1, the complete variable domain reads KAGVTQTPRYLIKTRGQQVTLSCSPISGHRSVSWYQQTPGQGLQFLFEYFSETQRNKGNFPGRFSGRQFSNSRSEMNVSTLELGDSALYLCASLQGAGNTEAFFGQGTRLTVV.

The rearrangement links TRBV9 to TRBJ2-7; D possibly matches TRBD1 or TRBD2 (5 bases each). The germline CDR1 and CDR2 sequences are SGDLS and YYNGEE. V was shortened by 4 bases and J by 6 bases, with 14 bases between the two germline ends. This CDR3 has 13 amino acids. The CDR3 loop reads CASSLGTGSEQYF. The DNA for the CDR3 is TGTGCCAGCAGCTTGGGGACCGGGTCCGAGCAGTACTTC.

The chain employs TRBV15 and TRBJ2-3; TRBD1 matches 9 bases. The J segment lost 3 bases and the V segment lost 0 bases, leaving 7 bases of the junction unmatched. This CDR3 spans 17 amino acids. CDR1 is LNHNV, CDR2 YYDKDF, per germline (reference sequence). DNA for the CDR3: TGTGCCACCAGCAGAGATCTGGACAGGGGTCATACAGATACGCAGTATTTT. This translates into CATSRDLDRGHTDTQYF.

The chain couples TRBV5-1 to TRBJ1-1; 7 positions match TRBD1. This CDR3 has 15 residues. The germline gives CDR1 SGHRS, CDR2 YFSETQ. V was clipped by 3 bases and J by 1 base; unmatched bases: 6. In DNA form, the CDR3 reads TGCGCCAGCAGCTCACGACAGGGTGCGAACACTGAAGCTTTCTTT. As protein: CASSSRQGANTEAFF.

The sample holds one count of this clone. The chain has TRBV7-6 and TRBJ1-1; weak D call: TRBD1 (5 bases). V lost 4 bases to trimming and J lost 1 base, with 13 bases between them. CDR3 length: 15 residues. Germline-derived CDR1 and CDR2 are SGHVS and FNYEAQ. CDR3 in amino acids: CASSSPTEANTEAFF. DNA for the CDR3: TGTGCCAGCAGCTCACCGACAGAAGCGAACACTGAAGCTTTCTTT.

This CDR3 reads CASRENGSDEQFF. CDR3 bases: TGTGCCAGCAGGGAAAATGGGAGCGATGAGCAGTTCTTC. The chain couples TRBV2 to TRBJ2-1, with a tentative D call TRBD2 (5 bases). Germline assignment: CDR1 SNHLY and CDR2 FYNNEI. V was trimmed by 6 bases and J by 8 bases, leaving 14 bases between them. This CDR3 region has 13 residues.

This clone appeared a single time. V gene TRBV7-8 combines with J gene TRBJ2-1; 14 bases agree with TRBD2. The junction had 4 bases not matched to a gene; V was cut back by 5 bases and J by 4 bases. The length of the CDR3 is 16 residues. Germline V lookup: CDR1 SGHVS, CDR2 FQNEAQ. CDR3: CASSGTSGGLYNEQFF. CDR3 bases: TGTGCCAGCAGCGGGACTAGCGGGGGACTTTACAATGAGCAGTTCTTC.

CDR3 coding DNA: TGTGCCAGCACCATGGGACTCACTGAAGCTTTCTTT. Protein: CASTMGLTEAFF. The rearrangement joins TRBV7-9 to TRBJ1-1; a possible D gene is TRBD1 (5 bases). Germline V gene lookup returns CDR1 SEHNR and CDR2 FQNEAQ (reference sequence). The V end was cut by 7 bases, the J end by 4 bases, with 10 bases between. The CDR3 is made up of 12 amino acids.

This clone has only one observation. This rearrangement joins TRBV11-1 to TRBJ2-1; 7 positions agree with TRBD1. The CDR3 length is 13 residues. The germline V gene has CDR1 SGHAT and CDR2 FQDESV (reference sequence). In DNA, the CDR3 is TGTGCAACCGGGACAGACCTCTACAATGAGCAGTTCTTC. Residues: CATGTDLYNEQFF.

As concerns this clone: Distinct nucleotide sequences in the sample also encode this CDR3. V is TRBV5-1 and J is TRBJ2-2; 7 nucleotides line up with TRBD1. Germline CDR1 and CDR2: SGHRS and YFSETQ. V was clipped by 0 bases and J by 2 bases; unmatched bases: 1. The CDR3 loop spans 15 amino acids. The CDR3 sequence is CASSLGQGNTGELFF. Written as DNA, the CDR3 is TGCGCCAGCAGCTTGGGACAGGGAAACACCGGGGAGCTGTTTTTT.

This clone was recorded only once. The chain has TRBV6-4 and TRBJ2-3, with D perhaps matching TRBD1 (5 bases). Germline values: CDR1 MRHNA, CDR2 SNTAGT. V was cut by 6 bases and J by 3 bases, with 10 bases left in between. This CDR3 contains 13 residues. As DNA, the CDR3 is TGTGCCAGCAGAATTCCAGGGACAGATACGCAGTATTTT. Its translation is CASRIPGTDTQYF.

The gene calls are TRBV6-1 and TRBJ2-5, with TRBD2 as a possible D gene (6 bases). Germline lookup yields CDR1 MNHNS and CDR2 SASEGT. V was pared by 3 bases and J by 4 bases, with 21 bases between. CDR3 length equals 17 residues. The DNA for the CDR3 is TGTGCCAGCAGTGATCCCACCGGGCTAGTGGGAGGAGAGACCCAGTACTTC. It codes for CASSDPTGLVGGETQYF.

A single count supports this clone. The rearrangement uses TRBV13 and TRBJ2-7, with 8 bases matching TRBD1. Germline CDR1 PRHDT, CDR2 FYEKMQ (reference sequence). There are 17 residues in the CDR3. The V gene end was trimmed by 3 bases and the J gene end by 1 base; junction bases not matched to a gene: 11. CDR3 in amino acids: CASSLGFRGRGSYEQYF. Here the CDR3 DNA reads TGTGCCAGCAGCTTGGGGTTCAGGGGGCGAGGATCCTACGAGCAGTACTTC. The whole variable domain, filled in from reference TRBV13 and TRBJ2-7, reads AAGVIQSPRHLIKEKRETATLKCYPIPRHDTVYWYQQGPGQDPQFLISFYEKMQSDKGSIPDRFSAQQFSDYHSELNMSSLELGDSALYFCASSLGFRGRGSYEQYFGPGTRLTVT.